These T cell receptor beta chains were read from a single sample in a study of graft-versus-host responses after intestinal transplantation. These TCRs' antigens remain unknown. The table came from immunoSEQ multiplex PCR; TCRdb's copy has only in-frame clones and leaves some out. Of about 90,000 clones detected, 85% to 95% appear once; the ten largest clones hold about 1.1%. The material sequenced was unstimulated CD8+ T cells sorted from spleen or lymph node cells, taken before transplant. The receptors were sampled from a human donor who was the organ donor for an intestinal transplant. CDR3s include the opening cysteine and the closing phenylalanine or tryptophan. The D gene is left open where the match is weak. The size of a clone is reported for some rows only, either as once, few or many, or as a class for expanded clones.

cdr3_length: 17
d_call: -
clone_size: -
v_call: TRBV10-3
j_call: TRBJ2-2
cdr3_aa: CAISKTRTYANTGELFF
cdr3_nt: TGTGCCATCAGTAAGACTAGGACCTACGCGAACACCGGGGAGCTGTTTTTT

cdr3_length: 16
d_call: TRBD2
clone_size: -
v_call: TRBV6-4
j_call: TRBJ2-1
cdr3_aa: CASSDAGLAGVDEQFF
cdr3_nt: TGTGCCAGCAGTGACGCGGGACTAGCGGGGGTGGATGAGCAGTTCTTC

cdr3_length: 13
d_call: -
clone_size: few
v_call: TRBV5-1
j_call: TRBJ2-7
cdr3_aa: CASSLGQYYEQYF
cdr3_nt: TGCGCCAGCAGCTTGGGGCAGTACTACGAGCAGTACTTC

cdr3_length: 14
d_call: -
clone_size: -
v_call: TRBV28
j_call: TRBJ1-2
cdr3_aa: CATLGGERVIGYTF
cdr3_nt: TGTGCCACCCTCGGAGGCGAACGGGTGATTGGCTACACCTTC

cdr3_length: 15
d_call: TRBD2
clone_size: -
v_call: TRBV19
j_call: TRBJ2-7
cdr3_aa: CASSRSGRPSYEQYF
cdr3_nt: TGTGCCAGTAGCCGTAGCGGGAGACCCTCCTACGAGCAGTACTTC

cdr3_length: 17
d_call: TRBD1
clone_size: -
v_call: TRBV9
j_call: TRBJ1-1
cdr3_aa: CASSHGRTGDMNTEAFF
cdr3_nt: TGTGCCAGCAGCCACGGTAGGACAGGGGATATGAACACTGAAGCTTTCTTT

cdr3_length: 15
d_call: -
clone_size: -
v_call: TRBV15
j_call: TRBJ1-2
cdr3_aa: CATSRDRNRADGYTF
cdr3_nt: TGTGCCACCAGCAGAGATCGTAACAGGGCGGATGGCTACACCTTC

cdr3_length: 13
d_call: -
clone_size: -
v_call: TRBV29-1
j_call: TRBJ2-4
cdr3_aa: CSVEAGEKNIQYF
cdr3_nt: TGCAGCGTTGAAGCGGGGGAGAAAAACATTCAGTACTTC

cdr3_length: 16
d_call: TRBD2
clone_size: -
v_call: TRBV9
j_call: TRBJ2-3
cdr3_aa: CASSVGAGGPPDTQYF
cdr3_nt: TGTGCCAGCAGCGTAGGAGCGGGGGGGCCCCCAGATACGCAGTATTTT

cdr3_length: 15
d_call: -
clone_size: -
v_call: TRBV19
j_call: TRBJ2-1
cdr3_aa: CASSITGSDYNEQFF
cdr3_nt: TGTGCCAGTAGTATCACGGGGAGTGACTACAATGAGCAGTTCTTC

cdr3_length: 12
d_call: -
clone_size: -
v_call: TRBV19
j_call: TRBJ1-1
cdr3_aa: CASSIGTVEAFF
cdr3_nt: TGTGCCAGTAGTATAGGGACAGTAGAAGCTTTCTTT

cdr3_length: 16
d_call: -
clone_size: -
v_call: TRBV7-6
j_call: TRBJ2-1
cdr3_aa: CASSLESRGLYNEQFF
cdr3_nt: TGTGCCAGCAGCTTAGAAAGTAGGGGTTTATACAATGAGCAGTTCTTC

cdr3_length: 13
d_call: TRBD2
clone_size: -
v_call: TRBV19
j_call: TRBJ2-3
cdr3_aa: CASSQRGADTQYF
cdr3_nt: TGTGCCAGTAGTCAACGGGGGGCAGATACGCAGTATTTT

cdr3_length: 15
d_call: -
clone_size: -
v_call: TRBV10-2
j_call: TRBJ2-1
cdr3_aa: CASSEFAGLNNEQFF
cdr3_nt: TGCGCCAGCAGTGAGTTTGCGGGACTCAACAATGAGCAGTTCTTC

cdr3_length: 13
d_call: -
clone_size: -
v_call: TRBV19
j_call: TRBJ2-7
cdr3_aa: CASSAGTSYEQYF
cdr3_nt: TGTGCCAGTAGCGCGGGCACCTCCTACGAGCAGTACTTC

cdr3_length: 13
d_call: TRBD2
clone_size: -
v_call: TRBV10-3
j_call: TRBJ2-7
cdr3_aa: CAISGGSSYEQYF
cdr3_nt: TGTGCCATCAGCGGGGGGAGCTCCTACGAGCAGTACTTC

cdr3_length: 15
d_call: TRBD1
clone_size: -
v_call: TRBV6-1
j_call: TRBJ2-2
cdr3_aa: CASSGDRGFTGELFF
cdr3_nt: TGTGCCAGCAGTGGGGACAGGGGATTTACCGGGGAGCTGTTTTTT

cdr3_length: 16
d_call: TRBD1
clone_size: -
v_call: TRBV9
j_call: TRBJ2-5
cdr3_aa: CASSRNRGTNQETQYF
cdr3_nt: TGTGCCAGCAGCAGGAACAGGGGAACGAACCAAGAGACCCAGTACTTC

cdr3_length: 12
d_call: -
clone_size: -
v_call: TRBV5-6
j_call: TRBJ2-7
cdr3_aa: CASSLGASGQYF
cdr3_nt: TGTGCCAGCAGCTTGGGAGCCTCGGGGCAGTACTTC

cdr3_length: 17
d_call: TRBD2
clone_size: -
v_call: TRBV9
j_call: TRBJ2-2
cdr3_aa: CASSALLAGPNTGELFF
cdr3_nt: TGTGCCAGCAGCGCCCTACTAGCGGGACCTAACACCGGGGAGCTGTTTTTT

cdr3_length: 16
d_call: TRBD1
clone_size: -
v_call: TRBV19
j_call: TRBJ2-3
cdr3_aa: CASSIVGTGGTDTQYF
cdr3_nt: TGTGCCAGTAGTATAGTAGGGACAGGGGGCACAGATACGCAGTATTTT

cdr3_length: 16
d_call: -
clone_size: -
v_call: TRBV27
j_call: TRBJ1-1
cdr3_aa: CASSPNYRDGDTEAFF
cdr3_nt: TGTGCCAGCAGTCCAAACTACAGGGATGGGGACACTGAAGCTTTCTTT

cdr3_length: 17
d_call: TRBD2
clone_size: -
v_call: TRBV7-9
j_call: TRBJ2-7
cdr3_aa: CASSIGPGLATSYEQYF
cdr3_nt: TGTGCCAGCAGCATAGGACCGGGACTAGCCACCTCCTACGAGCAGTACTTC

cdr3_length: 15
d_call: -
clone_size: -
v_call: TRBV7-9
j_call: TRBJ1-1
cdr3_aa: CASSSYDSRSAEAFF
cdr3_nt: TGTGCCAGCAGCTCTTACGATTCCCGGAGCGCTGAAGCTTTCTTT

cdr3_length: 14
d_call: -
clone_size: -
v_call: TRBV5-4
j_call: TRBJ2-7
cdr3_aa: CASSHTGGEYEQYF
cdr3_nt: TGTGCCAGCAGCCACACAGGGGGGGAATACGAGCAGTACTTC

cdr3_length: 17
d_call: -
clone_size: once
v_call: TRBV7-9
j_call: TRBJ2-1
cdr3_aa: CASSPGQQGLKDNEQFF
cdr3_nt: TGTGCCAGCAGCCCAGGACAGCAGGGGTTGAAGGATAATGAGCAGTTCTTC

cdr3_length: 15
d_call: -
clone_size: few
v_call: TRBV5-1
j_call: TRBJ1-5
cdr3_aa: CASSWSGGLNQPQHF
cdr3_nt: TGCGCCAGCAGCTGGTCGGGGGGGCTCAATCAGCCCCAGCATTTT

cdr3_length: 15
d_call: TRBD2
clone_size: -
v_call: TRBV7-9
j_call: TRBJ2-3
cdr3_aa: CASSSKTSGSDTQYF
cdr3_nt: TGTGCCAGCAGCTCGAAGACTAGCGGGAGCGATACGCAGTATTTT

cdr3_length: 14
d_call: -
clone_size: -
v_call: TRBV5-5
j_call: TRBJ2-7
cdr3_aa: CASSSGVGSYEQYF
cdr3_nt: TGTGCCAGCAGCTCGGGAGTTGGGTCCTACGAGCAGTACTTC

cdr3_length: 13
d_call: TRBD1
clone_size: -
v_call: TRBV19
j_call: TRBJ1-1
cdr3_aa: CASSPGQGAGAFF
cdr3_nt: TGTGCCAGTAGCCCGGGACAGGGGGCTGGAGCTTTCTTT

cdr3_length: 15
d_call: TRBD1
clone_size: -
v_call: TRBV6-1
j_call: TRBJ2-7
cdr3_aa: CASRIRQGGAYEQYF
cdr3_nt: TGTGCCAGCAGAATCCGACAGGGGGGCGCCTACGAGCAGTACTTC

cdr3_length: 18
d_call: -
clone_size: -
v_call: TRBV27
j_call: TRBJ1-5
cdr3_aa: CASSLRLSRGDSNQPQHF
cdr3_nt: TGTGCCAGCAGTTTACGACTAAGCAGGGGTGATAGCAATCAGCCCCAGCATTTT

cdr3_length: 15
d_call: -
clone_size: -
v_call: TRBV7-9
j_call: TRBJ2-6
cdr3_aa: CASSPGFSGANVLTF
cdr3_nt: TGTGCCAGCAGCCCAGGGTTCTCTGGGGCCAACGTCCTGACTTTC

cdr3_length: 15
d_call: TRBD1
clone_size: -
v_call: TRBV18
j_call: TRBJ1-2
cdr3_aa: CASSPTGISNYGYTF
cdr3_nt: TGTGCCAGCTCACCGACAGGGATTTCTAACTATGGCTACACCTTC

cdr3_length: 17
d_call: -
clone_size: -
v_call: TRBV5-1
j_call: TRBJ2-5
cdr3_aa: CASSLAGGGAVEETQYF
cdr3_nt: TGCGCCAGCAGCTTGGCCGGTGGGGGGGCGGTCGAAGAGACCCAGTACTTC

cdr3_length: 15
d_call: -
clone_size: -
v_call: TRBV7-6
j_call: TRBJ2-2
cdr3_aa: CASSSATGYTGELFF
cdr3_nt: TGTGCCAGCAGCTCCGCGACAGGCTACACCGGGGAGCTGTTTTTT

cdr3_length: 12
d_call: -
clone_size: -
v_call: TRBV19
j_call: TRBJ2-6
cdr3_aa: CATRSGANVLTF
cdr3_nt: TGTGCCACCCGCTCTGGGGCCAACGTCCTGACTTTC

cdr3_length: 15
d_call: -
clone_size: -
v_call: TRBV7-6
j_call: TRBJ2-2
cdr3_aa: CASCPRLEGTGELFF
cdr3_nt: TGTGCCAGCTGCCCTCGACTAGAGGGGACCGGGGAGCTGTTTTTT

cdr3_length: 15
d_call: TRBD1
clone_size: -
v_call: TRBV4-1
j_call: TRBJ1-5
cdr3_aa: CASSQGSGGIQPQHF
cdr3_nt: TGCGCCAGCAGCCAAGGTTCAGGGGGTATTCAGCCCCAGCATTTT

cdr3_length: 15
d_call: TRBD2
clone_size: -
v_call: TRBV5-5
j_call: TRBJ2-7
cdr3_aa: CASSLAGGPPYEQYF
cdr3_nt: TGTGCCAGCAGCCTAGCGGGAGGCCCGCCTTACGAGCAGTACTTC

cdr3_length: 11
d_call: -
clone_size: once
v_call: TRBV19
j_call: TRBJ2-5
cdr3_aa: CASSDWGAQYF
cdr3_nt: TGTGCCAGCTCCGACTGGGGGGCCCAGTACTTC

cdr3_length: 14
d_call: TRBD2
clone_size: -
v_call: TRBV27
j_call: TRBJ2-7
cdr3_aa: CASSFVSGAYEQYF
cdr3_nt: TGTGCCAGCAGTTTTGTTAGCGGGGCCTACGAGCAGTACTTC

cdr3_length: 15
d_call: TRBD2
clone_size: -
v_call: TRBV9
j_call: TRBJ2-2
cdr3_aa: CASNLRGGEGGELFF
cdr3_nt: TGTGCCAGCAACTTGCGGGGGGGCGAGGGCGGGGAGCTGTTTTTT

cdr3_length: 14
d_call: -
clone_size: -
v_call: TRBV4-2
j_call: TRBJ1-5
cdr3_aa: CASSQEGTNQPQHF
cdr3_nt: TGTGCCAGCAGCCAAGAGGGCACCAATCAGCCCCAGCATTTT

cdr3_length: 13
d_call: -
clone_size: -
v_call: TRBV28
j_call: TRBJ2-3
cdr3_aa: CASSTVSTDTQYF
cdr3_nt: TGTGCCAGCAGCACTGTGAGCACAGATACGCAGTATTTT

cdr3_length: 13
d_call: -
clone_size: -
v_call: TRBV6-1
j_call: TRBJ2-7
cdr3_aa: CASRARSGHEQYF
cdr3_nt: TGTGCCAGCAGAGCCCGTTCAGGGCACGAGCAGTACTTC

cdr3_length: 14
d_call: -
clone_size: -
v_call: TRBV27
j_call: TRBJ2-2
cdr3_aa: CASSLGTGAGELFF
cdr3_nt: -

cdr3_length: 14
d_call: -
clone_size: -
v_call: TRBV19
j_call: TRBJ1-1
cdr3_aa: CASSFQGLNTEAFF
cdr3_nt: TGTGCCAGTAGTTTCCAGGGGTTGAACACTGAAGCTTTCTTT

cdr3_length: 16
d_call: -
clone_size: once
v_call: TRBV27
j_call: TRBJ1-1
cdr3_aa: CASSDDRRSFLTEAFF
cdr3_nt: TGTGCCAGCAGTGATGACAGACGGTCGTTCTTGACTGAAGCTTTCTTT

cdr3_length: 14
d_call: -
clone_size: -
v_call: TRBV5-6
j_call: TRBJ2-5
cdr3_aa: CASRGWEAFETQYF
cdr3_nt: TGTGCCAGCAGGGGGTGGGAGGCGTTTGAGACCCAGTACTTC

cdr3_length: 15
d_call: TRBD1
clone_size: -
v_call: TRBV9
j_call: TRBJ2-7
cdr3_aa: CASSVEGTGDDEQYF
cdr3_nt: TGTGCCAGCAGCGTAGAAGGGACAGGGGACGACGAGCAGTACTTC

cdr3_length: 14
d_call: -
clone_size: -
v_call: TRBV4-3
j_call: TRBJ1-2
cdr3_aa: CASSPVGGSYGYTF
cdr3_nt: TGCGCCAGCAGCCCGGTCGGGGGGTCCTATGGCTACACCTTC

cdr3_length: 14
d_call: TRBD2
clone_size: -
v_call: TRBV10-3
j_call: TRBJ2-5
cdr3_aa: CAKRTSGPQETQYF
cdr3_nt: TGTGCCAAAAGGACTAGCGGACCCCAAGAGACCCAGTACTTC

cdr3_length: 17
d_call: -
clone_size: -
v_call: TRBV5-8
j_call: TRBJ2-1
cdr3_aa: CASSLAGLTGFYNEQFF
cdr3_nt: TGTGCCAGCAGCTTGGCCGGACTCACCGGGTTCTACAATGAGCAGTTCTTC

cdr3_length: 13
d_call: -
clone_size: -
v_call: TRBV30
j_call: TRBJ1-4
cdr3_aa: CAGGVASWEKLFF
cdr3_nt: TGTGCCGGGGGGGTAGCGTCTTGGGAAAAACTGTTTTTT

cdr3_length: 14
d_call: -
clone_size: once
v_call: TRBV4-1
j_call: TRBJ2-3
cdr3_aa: CASSIRDNTDTQYF
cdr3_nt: TGCGCCAGCAGCATTCGGGACAACACAGATACGCAGTATTTT